These 25 T cell receptor beta chains were sequenced from one sample in a study of cytomegalovirus exposure and HLA in healthy donors. Use of 60 Vbeta and 13 Jbeta primers characterized the PCR. Clones were read by immunoSEQ multiplex PCR, and TCRdb kept only the in-frame ones, dropping some. Of hundreds of thousands of clones in the sample, 70% to 85% were seen once. Specimen: PBMCs. These receptors were collected from a woman in her thirties or forties in good health and CMV-seronegative.

This rearrangement joins TRBV4-2 to TRBJ2-7; possible D gene TRBD1, 7 bases. The CDR3 runs to 18 residues. Germline CDR1 is LGHNA and CDR2 is YNFKEQ. Deletions cut 2 bases from V and 0 bases from J, with 20 bases between. The CDR3 nucleotides are TGTGCCAGCAGCCAAACCCAGGCGGGGACAGCGAGCTCCTACGAGCAGTACTTC. This gives the protein CASSQTQAGTASSYEQYF.

The rearrangement uses TRBV7-8 and TRBJ2-7, with TRBD2 matching over 14 bases. In germline, CDR1 is SGHVS, CDR2 FQNEAQ. Trimming removed 5 bases from V and 3 bases from J; junction bases left unmatched: 15. The CDR3 is made up of 19 amino acids. The chain's CDR3 is CASSPGTSGGHTNFYEQYF. In DNA form, the CDR3 reads TGTGCCAGCAGCCCGGGGACTAGCGGGGGCCACACTAACTTCTACGAGCAGTACTTC.

The V gene is TRBV6-4, the J gene TRBJ1-3; D uncertain. The CDR3 runs to 14 residues. The V and J ends lost 10 bases and 1 base respectively, with 14 bases between them. Germline V gene sequence: CDR1 MRHNA, CDR2 SNTAGT. CDR3 DNA: TGTGCCACCTCCCGGCGGGCTTCTGGAAACACCATATATTTT. Protein: CATSRRASGNTIYF.

This clone was seen a handful of times. The J gene is TRBJ1-4, the V gene TRBV9, with D possibly matching TRBD1 (5 bases). The V gene's germline CDR1 is SGDLS and CDR2 YYNGEE. Trimming took off 5 bases at V and 8 bases at J, with 10 bases between the two ends. The CDR3 has 12 amino acids. Here the CDR3 reads CASSDSYEKLFF. Here the CDR3 DNA reads TGTGCCAGCAGTGACAGCTACGAAAAACTGTTTTTT.

This clone was recorded a few times. This rearrangement joins TRBV2 to TRBJ2-5, with 8 bases lining up with TRBD2. The J segment lost 5 bases and the V segment lost 6 bases, leaving 8 bases of the junction unmatched. The germline V gene encodes CDR1 SNHLY and CDR2 FYNNEI. The CDR3 loop spans 14 amino acids. CDR3: CASRRGGRVETQYF. The CDR3, as DNA: TGTGCCAGCAGACGGGGGGGGCGTGTGGAGACCCAGTACTTC. Full variable domain (missing parts from reference TRBV2 and TRBJ2-5): EPEVTQTPSHQVTQMGQEVILRCVPISNHLYFYWYRQILGQKVEFLVSFYNNEISEKSEIFDDQFSVERPDGSNFTLKIRSTKLEDSAMYFCASRRGGRVETQYFGPGTRLLVL.

The chain links TRBV7-9 to TRBJ2-7; D gene uncertain. The CDR3 is made up of 14 amino acids. Trimming took 5 bases from V and 4 from J, leaving 15 bases between them. Germline CDR1 reads SEHNR; CDR2 reads FQNEAQ (reference sequence). The DNA of the CDR3 is TGTGCCAGCAGCCCCTCAGAGGTTGGGTACGAGCAGTACTTC. This gives the protein CASSPSEVGYEQYF.

The rearrangement uses TRBV2 and TRBJ1-6; D possibly corresponds to TRBD1 (5 bases). Trimming took off 7 bases at V and 0 bases at J, with 10 bases between the two ends. CDR1 is SNHLY and CDR2 is FYNNEI in the germline V gene. CDR3 length: 15 residues. The CDR3 DNA reads TGTGCCAGCAAATTAGACAGCTCCTATAATTCACCCCTCCACTTT. It is translated as CASKLDSSYNSPLHF.

The V and J genes are TRBV5-4 and TRBJ2-5; 10 nucleotides line up with TRBD2. With the DNA end fitting TRBJ2-7 better, the J assignment may be wrong. Germline V lookup: CDR1 SGHNT, CDR2 YYREEE (reference sequence). CDR3 length: 15 amino acids. The CDR3 DNA follows: TGTGCCAGCAGCGGGAGCGGGGGGGCCTCCTACGAGCAGTACTTC. Protein product: CASSGSGGASYEQYF.

The J gene is TRBJ1-1, the V gene TRBV19; 7 nucleotides align to TRBD1. The V segment lost 4 bases and the J segment 2 bases; nucleotides outside the gene matches: 10. CDR1 and CDR2 (germline): LNHDA, SQIVND (reference sequence). The CDR3 runs 16 residues. CDR3 in DNA: TGTGCCAGTAGTACTCTCTTTACAGGGGTTAACACTGAAGCTTTCTTT. Residues: CASSTLFTGVNTEAFF.

The CDR3: CASSEAGGSNQPQHF. In DNA form, the CDR3 reads TGTGCCAGCAGTGAAGCAGGGGGCAGCAATCAGCCCCAGCATTTT. The chain has TRBV6-1 and TRBJ1-5; 7 bases match TRBD1. This CDR3 has 15 residues. The V segment lost 0 bases and the J segment 1 base; nucleotides outside the gene matches: 0. Germline V gene sequence: CDR1 MNHNS, CDR2 SASEGT.

This clone has just a few counts. The chain has TRBV6-5 and TRBJ1-1; tentative D call: TRBD1 (6 bases). Trimming removed 6 bases at V and 5 bases at J, with 10 bases between. The CDR3 runs 12 residues. Germline lookup yields CDR1 MNHEY and CDR2 SVGAGI. The CDR3 here is CASSRTGTEAFF. In nucleotides, the CDR3 is TGTGCCAGCAGCCGAACAGGGACTGAAGCTTTCTTT.

Concerning this clone: One junction end does not reproduce the germline sequence, and a read error may be involved. This chain connects TRBV30 to TRBJ2-3; D remains unclear. Germline assignment: CDR1 GTSNPN and CDR2 SVGIG (reference sequence). This CDR3 has 11 amino acids. CDR3 loop: CARSAADTQYF. CDR3 sequence (DNA): TGTGCCCGGAGTGCGGCAGATACGCAGTATTTT.

The chain carries TRBV9 and TRBJ2-7; no firm D call. Germline assignment: CDR1 SGDLS and CDR2 YYNGEE. Trimming cost V 0 bases and J 1 base, with 8 bases left between them. CDR3 length: 14 amino acids. The CDR3 sequence: CASSVDGSSYEQYF. The CDR3 DNA reads as TGTGCCAGCAGCGTAGATGGCAGTTCCTACGAGCAGTACTTC.

This clone was seen a few times. The chain joins TRBV11-3 to TRBJ1-1; D gene unclear. Germline CDR1 and CDR2: SGHNT and YENEEA. The V end lost 2 bases, the J end lost 3 bases, and 13 bases lay between the germline ends. The CDR3 totals 15 residues. CDR3 protein: CASSLYASPYTEAFF. The DNA for the CDR3 is TGTGCCAGCAGCTTATATGCGAGCCCTTACACTGAAGCTTTCTTT.

The rearrangement joins TRBV4-3 to TRBJ2-7; TRBD1 agrees at 7 bases. The CDR3 runs to 13 residues. V gave up 4 bases and J gave up 1 base; unmatched junction bases: 1. Germline V gene data show CDR1 as LGHNA and CDR2 as YSLEER. CDR3 DNA: TGCGCCAGCAGCCGGGGACAGTCCTACGAGCAGTACTTC. Residues: CASSRGQSYEQYF.

This chain links TRBV27 with TRBJ2-2, with a weak D call TRBD1 (5 bases). Germline CDR1 reads MNHEY; CDR2 reads SMNVEV (reference sequence). Trimming removed 1 base from V and 3 bases from J, with 9 bases in between. The CDR3 covers 15 residues. The CDR3 bases are TGTGCCAGCAGTTTATTAGGGGCTTACACCGGGGAGCTGTTTTTT. This encodes CASSLLGAYTGELFF.

The rearrangement links TRBV11-2 to TRBJ2-3, with 14 bases identical to TRBD2. Trimming at V came to 3 bases and at J to 2 bases, leaving 1 base not matched to a gene. The CDR3 length is 16 residues. In germline, CDR1 is SGHAT, CDR2 FQNNGV. The CDR3 loop reads CASSLTSGGATDTQYF. The CDR3 DNA sequence: TGTGCCAGCAGCTTGACTAGCGGGGGGGCCACAGATACGCAGTATTTT.

The J gene is TRBJ2-7, the V gene TRBV5-1, with TRBD1 matching over 8 bases. Per the germline V gene, CDR1 is SGHRS and CDR2 is YFSETQ. V trimming: 4 bases; J trimming: 4 bases; junction bases outside the gene matches: 10. The CDR3 runs to 15 residues. CDR3 protein: CASSPDRESLYEQYF. The CDR3 nucleotides are TGCGCCAGCAGCCCGGACAGGGAAAGTCTATACGAGCAGTACTTC.

This chain connects TRBV27 to TRBJ1-5; D ambiguous. The CDR3 has 14 amino acids. Germline V gene sequence: CDR1 MNHEY, CDR2 SMNVEV (reference sequence). Between the trimmed V and J ends, which lost 0 bases and 4 bases, there was a span of 7 bases. The CDR3 loop reads CASSLSAPNQPQHF. CDR3 bases: TGTGCCAGCAGTTTATCTGCGCCAAATCAGCCCCAGCATTTT.

This clone was seen just once. The chain combines TRBV6-1 with TRBJ2-3, with TRBD2 matching over 9 bases. The germline V gene encodes CDR1 MNHNS and CDR2 SASEGT. The CDR3 is 15 residues long. Unmatched junction bases numbered 2, after V lost 4 bases and J lost 0 bases. DNA of the CDR3: TGTGCCAGCAGTGGAGCGGGGGGAAGCACAGATACGCAGTATTTT. Its translation: CASSGAGGSTDTQYF.

The V call is TRBV25-1, the J call TRBJ2-7; D perhaps matches TRBD1 (5 bases). CDR3 size: 13 residues. Per germline, CDR1 MGHDK and CDR2 SYGVNS. With 1 base removed from V and 5 bases from J, the gap between germline ends came to 9 bases. The CDR3 DNA sequence: TGTGCCAGCAGTGAATCTGGGGCCCACGAGCAGTACTTC. It translates to CASSESGAHEQYF.

The V and J genes are TRBV15 and TRBJ2-7, with TRBD1 identical over 8 bases. The CDR3 has 14 amino acids. Germline V gene sequence: CDR1 LNHNV, CDR2 YYDKDF (reference sequence). With 4 bases clipped from V and 6 bases from J, the junction kept 8 bases outside the gene matches. The CDR3 bases are TGTGCCACCAGCATTAGTGGTGACAGGGGCGAGCAGTACTTC. This translates into CATSISGDRGEQYF. Full variable domain (missing parts from reference TRBV15 and TRBJ2-7): DAMVIQNPRYQVTQFGKPVTLSCSQTLNHNVMYWYQQKSSQAPKLLFHYYDKDFNNEADTPDNFQSRRPNTSFCFLDIRSPGLGDTAMYLCATSISGDRGEQYFGPGTRLTVT.

The chain carries TRBV28 and TRBJ2-5; TRBD2 matches at 11 bases. The CDR3 is 17 residues long. The V and J ends lost 4 bases and 3 bases, in that order; junction bases with no gene match: 10. Germline lookup yields CDR1 MDHEN and CDR2 SYDVKM. CDR3 region: CASSWGVTLAGEETQYF. In DNA form, the CDR3 reads TGTGCCAGCAGTTGGGGCGTAACACTAGCGGGGGAAGAGACCCAGTACTTC. Together with reference TRBV28 and TRBJ2-5, the CDR3 gives the full variable domain: DVKVTQSSRYLVKRTGEKVFLECVQDMDHENMFWYRQDPGLGLRLIYFSYDVKMKEKGDIPEGYSVSREKKERFSLILESASTNQTSMYLCASSWGVTLAGEETQYFGPGTRLLVL.

This chain uses TRBV5-6 with TRBJ2-7; possible D gene TRBD2, 5 bases. Germline V gives CDR1 SGHDT, CDR2 YYEEEE. Trimming pared 3 bases from V and 5 bases from J, leaving 12 bases between. This CDR3 comprises 13 residues. DNA for the CDR3: TGTGCCAGCAGCTACCGGGGAACCGACGAGCAGTACTTC. As protein: CASSYRGTDEQYF.

This clone came up once. The rearrangement uses TRBV1 and TRBJ2-7; TRBD1, the D gene given by the table, was not confirmed from the DNA. TRBV1 is assigned pseudogene status. This CDR3 is built from 18 residues. The CDR3 bases are TGCACCAGCAGCCAAGAACCCACCGGGACAGGGGGCGAAGACGAGCAGTACTTC. Translating it yields CTSSQEPTGTGGEDEQYF.